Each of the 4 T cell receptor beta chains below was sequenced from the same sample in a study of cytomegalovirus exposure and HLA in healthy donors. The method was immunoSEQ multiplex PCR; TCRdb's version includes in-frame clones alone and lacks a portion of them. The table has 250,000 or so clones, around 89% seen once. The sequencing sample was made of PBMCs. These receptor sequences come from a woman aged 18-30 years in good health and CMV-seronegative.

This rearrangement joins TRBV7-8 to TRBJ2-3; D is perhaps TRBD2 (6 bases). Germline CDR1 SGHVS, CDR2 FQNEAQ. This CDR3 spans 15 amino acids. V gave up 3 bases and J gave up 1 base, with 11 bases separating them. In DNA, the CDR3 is TGTGCCAGCAGCTTGCGGGGCGGGGGCACAGATACGCAGTATTTT. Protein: CASSLRGGGTDTQYF.

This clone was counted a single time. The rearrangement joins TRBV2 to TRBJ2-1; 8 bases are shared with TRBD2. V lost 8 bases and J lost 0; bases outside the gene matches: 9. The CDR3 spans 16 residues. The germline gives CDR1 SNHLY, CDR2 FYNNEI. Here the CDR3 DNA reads TGTGCCAGCTCACAGCGGGGGCTCAGCTCCTACAATGAGCAGTTCTTC. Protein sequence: CASSQRGLSSYNEQFF.

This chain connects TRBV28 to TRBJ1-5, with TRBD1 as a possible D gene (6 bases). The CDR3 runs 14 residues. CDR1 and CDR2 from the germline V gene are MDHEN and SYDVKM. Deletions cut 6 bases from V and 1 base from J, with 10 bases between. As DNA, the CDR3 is TGTGCCAGCAGATTACAGGGAAGCAATCAGCCCCAGCATTTT. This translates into CASRLQGSNQPQHF.

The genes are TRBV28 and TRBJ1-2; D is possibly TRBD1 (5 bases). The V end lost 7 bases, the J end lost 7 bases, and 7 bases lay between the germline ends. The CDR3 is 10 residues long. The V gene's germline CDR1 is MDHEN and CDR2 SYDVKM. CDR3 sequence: CASMGLGYTF. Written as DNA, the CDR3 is TGTGCCAGCATGGGGCTTGGCTACACCTTC.